This is a list of T cell receptor beta chains from one sample in a study of blood T cell repertoires in COVID-19. Here immunoSEQ multiplex PCR was the method, and the copy in TCRdb shows in-frame clones only, minus some. The data show approximately 330,000 clones, with about 91% seen just once and roughly 8.9% held by the top ten. The source material was peripheral blood. The receptors derive from a man aged 25 to 40 with COVID-19, enrolled during active disease. Both conserved end residues are part of each CDR3. D genes are given only for firm matches. Size tells how often a clone was seen (once, few, many) or the class of an expanded clone, and some rows leave it out.

>-|TRBD1|TRBJ1-1|TRBV18
TGTGCCAGCTCACTACAGACAGGGGGGTACTACACTGAAGCTTTCTTT
CASSLQTGGYYTEAFF
>-|TRBD1|TRBJ2-1|TRBV6-6
TGTGCCAGCAGGGGACCAGGGGGCCCCTACAATGAGCAGTTCTTC
CASRGPGGPYNEQFF
>-|-|TRBJ1-2|TRBV28
TGTGCCAGCAGGCCGGGAGGGAAAGCTAACTATGGCTACACCTTC
CASRPGGKANYGYTF
>-|-|TRBJ1-2|TRBV3-1/TRBV3-2
TGTGCCAGCAGCAAAACAGGCACCACTTTCAACTATGGCTACACCTTC
CASSKTGTTFNYGYTF
>-|-|TRBJ1-2|TRBV7-2
TGTGCCAGCAGCTTAGTAGTTGGCTACACCTTC
CASSLVVGYTF
>-|TRBD1|TRBJ1-2|TRBV10-3
TGTGCCATCAGTGAGGGGAAGGCAGGGGGGTATGGCTACACCTTC
CAISEGKAGGYGYTF
>-|TRBD2|TRBJ2-7|TRBV5-6
TGTGCCAGCAGCCGGGGGGATCGCGAGCAGTACTTC
CASSRGDREQYF
>-|-|TRBJ2-7|TRBV6-6
TGTGCCAGCGTGGGCAGGACAGTCACCTACGAGCAGTACTTC
CASVGRTVTYEQYF
>-|TRBD1|TRBJ1-5|TRBV7-8
TGTGCCAGCAGCTTGGGGACAGGGACTCAGCCCCAGCATTTT
CASSLGTGTQPQHF
>-|TRBD1|TRBJ1-4|TRBV28
TGTGCCAGCAGTCATGGACAGGGTAGCTATGGTGAAAAACTGTTTTTT
CASSHGQGSYGEKLFF
>-|TRBD1|TRBJ1-4|TRBV7-2
TGTGCCAGCAGCTCCGGGACAGGGCGTGAAAAACTGTTTTTT
CASSSGTGREKLFF
>-|-|TRBJ2-2|TRBV27
TGTGCCAGCAGTTTCTCACTTTCAGGGATCCCCGGGGAGCTGTTTTTT
CASSFSLSGIPGELFF
>-|-|TRBJ1-2|TRBV14
TGTGCCAGCAGCCAAATCGGCTATGGCTACACCTTC
CASSQIGYGYTF
>-|TRBD2|TRBJ2-7|TRBV19
TGTGCCAGTAGTCCGGGACTAGCGGCCTACTTGGACGAGCAGTACTTC
CASSPGLAAYLDEQYF
>-|-|TRBJ1-5|TRBV2
TGTGCCAGCAGTGTACAGGGTCTAAGCAATCAGCCCCAGCATTTT
CASSVQGLSNQPQHF
>-|-|TRBJ1-2|TRBV20-1
TGCAGTGCCACGGGGGGCTATGGCTACACCTTC
CSATGGYGYTF
>-|-|TRBJ2-7|TRBV5-5
TGTGCCAGCACCCCCCAGGCTCAGAACGAGCAGTACTTC
CASTPQAQNEQYF
>-|TRBD2|TRBJ2-3|TRBV11-2
TGTGCCAGCAGCTCGCGCATGGGACTAAGCACAGATACGCAGTATTTT
CASSSRMGLSTDTQYF
>-|-|TRBJ2-7|TRBV19
TGTGCCAGTAGTATGGGCAGGGGTTTGGGGTCCTACGAGCAGTACTTC
CASSMGRGLGSYEQYF
>-|-|TRBJ2-3|TRBV11-3
TGTGCCAGCAGCTCGAGGACAGCTACAGATACGCAGTATTTT
CASSSRTATDTQYF
>-|TRBD1|TRBJ2-2|TRBV27
TGTGCCAGCAGTGTTCCGGGAAATCCAGGGGGCGGGGAGCTGTTTTTT
CASSVPGNPGGGELFF
>-|-|TRBJ2-1|TRBV7-2
TGTGCCAGCAGAACAGCGGGTGGCAATGAGCAGTTCTTC
CASRTAGGNEQFF
>-|-|TRBJ1-2|TRBV4-2
TGTGCCAGCAACACAAGATCGGCGGGATATGGCTACACCTTC
CASNTRSAGYGYTF
>-|-|TRBJ2-1|TRBV6-4
TGTGGCCTAGAGCCGGGGGTCTCCTACAATGAGCAGTTCTTC
CGLEPGVSYNEQFF
>-|-|TRBJ1-6|TRBV12-3/TRBV12-4
TGTGCTACCCGGGGGAATCAAAATTCACCCCTCCACTTT
CATRGNQNSPLHF
>-|-|TRBJ2-5|TRBV5-1
TGCGCCAGCAGCTTACGTGGGGGGGCCGGAGAGACCCAGTACTTC
CASSLRGGAGETQYF
>-|TRBD1|TRBJ2-1|TRBV19
TGTGCCAGTAGTATGTTGGGACAGGGCATGGGTGAGCAGTTCTTC
CASSMLGQGMGEQFF
>-|-|TRBJ2-4|TRBV6-1
TGTGCCAGCAGTGAAAGGGGATACAAAAACATTCAGTACTTC
CASSERGYKNIQYF
>-|TRBD1|TRBJ1-1|TRBV7-2
TGTGCCAGCAGTAACATAGGAGGGGGCATGAACACTGAAGCTTTCTTT
CASSNIGGGMNTEAFF
>-|TRBD1|TRBJ1-6|TRBV7-2
TGTGCCAGCAGCGCGGACAGGGGCTGGTCACCCCTCCACTTT
CASSADRGWSPLHF
>few|TRBD1|TRBJ1-6|TRBV9
TGTGCCAGCAGCGTAGTGGGACAGGCGAATTCACCCCTCCACTTT
CASSVVGQANSPLHF